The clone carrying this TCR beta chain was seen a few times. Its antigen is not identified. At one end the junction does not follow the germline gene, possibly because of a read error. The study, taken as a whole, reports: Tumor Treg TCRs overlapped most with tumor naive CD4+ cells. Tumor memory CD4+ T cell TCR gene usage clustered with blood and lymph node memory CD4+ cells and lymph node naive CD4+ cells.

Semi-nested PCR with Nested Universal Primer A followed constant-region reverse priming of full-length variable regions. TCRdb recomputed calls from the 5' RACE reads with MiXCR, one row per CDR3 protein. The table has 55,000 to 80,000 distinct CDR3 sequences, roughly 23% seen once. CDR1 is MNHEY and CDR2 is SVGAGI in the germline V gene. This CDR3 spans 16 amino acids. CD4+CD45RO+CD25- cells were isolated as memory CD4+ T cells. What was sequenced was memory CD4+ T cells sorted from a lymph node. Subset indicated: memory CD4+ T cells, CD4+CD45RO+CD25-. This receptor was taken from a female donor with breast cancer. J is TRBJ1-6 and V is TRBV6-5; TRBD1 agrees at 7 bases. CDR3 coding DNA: TGTGCCAGCAGTGACTCCTTAGGGGGCCTGAGTTCACCCCTCCACTTT. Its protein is CASSDSLGGLSSPLHF.